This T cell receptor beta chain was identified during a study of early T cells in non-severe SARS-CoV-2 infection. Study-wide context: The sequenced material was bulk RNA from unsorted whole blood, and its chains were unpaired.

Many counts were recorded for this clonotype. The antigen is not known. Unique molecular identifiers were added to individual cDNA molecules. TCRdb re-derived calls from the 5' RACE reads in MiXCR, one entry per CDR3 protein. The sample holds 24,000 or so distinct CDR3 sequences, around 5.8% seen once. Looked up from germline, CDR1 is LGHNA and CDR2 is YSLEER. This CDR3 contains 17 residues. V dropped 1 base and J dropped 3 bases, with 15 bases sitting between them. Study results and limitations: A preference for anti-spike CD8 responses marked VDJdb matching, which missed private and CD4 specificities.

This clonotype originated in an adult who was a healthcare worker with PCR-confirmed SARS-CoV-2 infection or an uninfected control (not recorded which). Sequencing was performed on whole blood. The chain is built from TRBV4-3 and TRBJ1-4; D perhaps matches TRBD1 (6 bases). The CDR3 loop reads CASSQAGVIRPNEKLFF. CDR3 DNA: TGCGCCAGCAGCCAAGCAGGGGTTATCCGCCCTAATGAAAAACTGTTTTTT.